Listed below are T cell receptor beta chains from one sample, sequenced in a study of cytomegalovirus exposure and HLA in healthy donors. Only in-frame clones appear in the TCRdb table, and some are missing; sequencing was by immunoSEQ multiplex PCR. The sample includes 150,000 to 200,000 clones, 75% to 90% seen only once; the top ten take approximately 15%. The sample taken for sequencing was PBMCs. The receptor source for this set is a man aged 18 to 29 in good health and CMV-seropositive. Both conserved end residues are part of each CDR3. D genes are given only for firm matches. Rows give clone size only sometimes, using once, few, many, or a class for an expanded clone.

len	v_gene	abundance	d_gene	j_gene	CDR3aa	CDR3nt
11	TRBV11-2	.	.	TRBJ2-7	CASSPEGEQYF	TGTGCCAGCAGCCCGGAGGGGGAGCAGTACTTC
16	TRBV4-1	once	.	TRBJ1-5	CASSQGRGRSNQPQHF	TGCGCCAGCAGCCAAGGGCGGGGAAGAAGCAATCAGCCCCAGCATTTT
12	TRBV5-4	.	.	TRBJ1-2	CASTGTNYGYTF	TGTGCCAGCACCGGTACTAACTATGGCTACACCTTC
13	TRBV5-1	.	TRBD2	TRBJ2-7	CASSLGGGEEQYF	TGCGCCAGCAGCTTGGGGGGGGGTGAGGAGCAGTACTTC
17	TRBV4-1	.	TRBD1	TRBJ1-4	CASRDMEQGATNEKLFF	TGCGCCAGCAGAGATATGGAACAGGGGGCAACTAATGAAAAACTGTTTTTT
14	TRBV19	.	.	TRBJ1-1	CASSVWGGNTEAFF	TGTGCCAGTAGTGTATGGGGAGGTAACACTGAAGCTTTCTTT
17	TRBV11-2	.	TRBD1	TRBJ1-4	CASSLTGDWAANEKLFF	TGTGCCAGCAGCTTAACAGGGGATTGGGCGGCTAATGAAAAACTGTTTTTT
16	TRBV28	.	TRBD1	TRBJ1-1	CASSYFRGSENTEAFF	TGTGCCAGCAGTTATTTCAGGGGGTCAGAGAACACTGAAGCTTTCTTT
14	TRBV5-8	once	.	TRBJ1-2	CASSLALWGDGYTF	TGTGCCAGCAGCTTGGCCTTATGGGGGGATGGCTACACCTTC
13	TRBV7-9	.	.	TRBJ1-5	CASSLSGNQPQHF	TGTGCCAGCAGCTTAAGCGGCAATCAGCCCCAGCATTTT
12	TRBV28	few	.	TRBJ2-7	CASRTGAWEQYF	TGTGCCAGCAGGACGGGAGCCTGGGAGCAGTACTTC
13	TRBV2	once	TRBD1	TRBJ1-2	CASTLQGAGGYTF	TGTGCCAGCACCCTACAGGGGGCAGGGGGCTACACCTTC
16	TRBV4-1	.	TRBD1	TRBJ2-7	CASSQELRTGKNEQYF	TGCGCCAGCAGCCAAGAACTAAGGACAGGGAAAAACGAGCAGTACTTC
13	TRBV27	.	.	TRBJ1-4	CASTSGVNEKLFF	TGTGCCAGCACATCAGGGGTTAATGAAAAACTGTTTTTT
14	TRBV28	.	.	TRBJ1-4	CASSYTGRQRKLFF	TGTGCCAGCAGCTATACAGGGCGTCAGAGAAAACTGTTTTTT
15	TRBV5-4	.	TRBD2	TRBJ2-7	CASSPGTSGDYEQYF	TGTGCCAGCAGCCCAGGGACTAGCGGAGACTACGAGCAGTACTTC
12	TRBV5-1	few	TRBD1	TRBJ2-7	CASSPDRDEQYF	TGCGCCAGCAGCCCAGACAGGGACGAGCAGTACTTC
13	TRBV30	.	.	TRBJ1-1	CAWSLAGNTEAFF	TGTGCCTGGAGTTTGGCGGGGAACACTGAAGCTTTCTTT
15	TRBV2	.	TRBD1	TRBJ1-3	CASSVTDRVGDTIYF	TGTGCCAGCAGTGTGACGGACAGGGTCGGGGACACCATATATTTT
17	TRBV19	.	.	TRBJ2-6	CASNTGTLYSGANVLTF	TGTGCCAGTAACACAGGGACCTTATACTCTGGGGCCAACGTCCTGACTTTC
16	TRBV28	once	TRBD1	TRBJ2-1	CASRPHTGGSYNEQFF	TGTGCCAGCAGACCCCATACAGGGGGCTCCTACAATGAGCAGTTCTTC
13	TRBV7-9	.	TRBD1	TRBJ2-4	CASGTGSGDIQYF	TGTGCCAGCGGGACAGGGAGTGGAGACATTCAGTACTTC
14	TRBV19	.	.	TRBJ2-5	CASSTNRDKETQYF	TGTGCCAGTAGTACCAACCGGGACAAAGAGACCCAGTACTTC
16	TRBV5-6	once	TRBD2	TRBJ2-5	CASSFLGPGGQETQYF	TGTGCCAGCAGCTTCCTAGGGCCGGGGGGTCAAGAGACCCAGTACTTC
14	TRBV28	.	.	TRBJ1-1	CASSYTAGRTEAFF	TGTGCCAGCAGTTATACAGCGGGGCGAACTGAAGCTTTCTTT
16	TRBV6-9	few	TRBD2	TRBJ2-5	CASSYFTGGGIETQYF	TGTGCCAGCAGTTATTTTACCGGGGGGGGTATAGAGACCCAGTACTTC
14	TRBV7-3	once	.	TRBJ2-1	CASSLGGGKNEQFF	TGTGCCAGCAGCTTAGGAGGGGGCAAGAATGAGCAGTTCTTC
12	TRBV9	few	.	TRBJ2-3	CASSPDTDTQYF	TGTGCCAGCAGCCCAGACACAGATACGCAGTATTTT
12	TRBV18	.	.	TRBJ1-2	CASSPGSPGYTF	TGTGCCAGCTCCCCAGGCAGTCCTGGCTACACCTTC
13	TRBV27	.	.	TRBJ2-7	CASSSGDSYEQYF	TGTGCCAGCAGTTCCGGGGATAGCTACGAGCAGTACTTC
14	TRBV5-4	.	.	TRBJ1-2	CASSSEPLDYGYTF	TGTGCCAGCAGCTCCGAGCCACTCGACTATGGCTACACCTTC
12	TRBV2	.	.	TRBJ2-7	CASVQGTDEQYF	TGTGCCAGCGTGCAGGGAACCGACGAGCAGTACTTC
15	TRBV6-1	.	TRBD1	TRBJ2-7	CASSDLTGGSYEQYF	TGTGCCAGCAGTGACCTCACAGGGGGCTCCTACGAGCAGTACTTC
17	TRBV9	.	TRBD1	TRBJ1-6	CASSVDSGTGGWSPLHF	TGTGCCAGCAGCGTGGACTCCGGGACAGGGGGCTGGTCACCCCTCCACTTT
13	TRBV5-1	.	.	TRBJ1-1	CASSHQGNTEAFF	TGCGCCAGCAGCCACCAGGGTAACACTGAAGCTTTCTTT
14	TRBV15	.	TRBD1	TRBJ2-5	CATSRDQGEETQYF	TGTGCCACCAGCAGAGATCAGGGGGAAGAGACCCAGTACTTC
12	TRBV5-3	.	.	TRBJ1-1	CARSLAPTEAFF	TGTGCCAGAAGCTTGGCTCCCACTGAAGCTTTCTTT
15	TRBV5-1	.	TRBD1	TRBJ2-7	CASRLGTGAGNEQYF	TGCGCCAGCAGATTAGGGACAGGGGCTGGGAACGAGCAGTACTTC
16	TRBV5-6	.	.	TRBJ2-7	CASSGLKARISYEQYF	TGTGCCAGCAGCGGACTAAAAGCGAGGATCTCCTACGAGCAGTACTTC
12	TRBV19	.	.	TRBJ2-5	CASKGFQETQYF	TGTGCCAGTAAGGGGTTCCAAGAGACCCAGTACTTC
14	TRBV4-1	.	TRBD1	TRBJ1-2	CASSQTGGAYGYTF	TGCGCCAGCAGCCAGACAGGGGGCGCGTATGGCTACACCTTC
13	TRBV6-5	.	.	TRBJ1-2	CASGSGEEYGYTF	TGTGCCAGCGGGAGTGGGGAGGAATATGGCTACACCTTC
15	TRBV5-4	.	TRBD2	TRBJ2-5	CASSPRASGEETQYF	TGTGCCAGCAGCCCGAGAGCCAGCGGGGAAGAGACCCAGTACTTC
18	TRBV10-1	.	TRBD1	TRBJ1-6	CASRKGQLKSSYNSPLHF	TGCGCCAGCAGGAAGGGACAGCTCAAGAGCTCCTATAATTCACCCCTCCACTTT
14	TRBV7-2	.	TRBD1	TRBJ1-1	CASSLSRGRTEAFF	TGTGCCAGCAGCCTTTCTAGGGGGCGGACTGAAGCTTTCTTT
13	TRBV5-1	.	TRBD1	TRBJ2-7	CASRWDRSYEQYF	TGCGCCAGCAGATGGGACAGGTCCTACGAGCAGTACTTC
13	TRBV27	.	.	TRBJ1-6	CASGAGFGSPLHF	TGTGCCAGCGGGGCAGGGTTTGGTTCACCCCTCCACTTT
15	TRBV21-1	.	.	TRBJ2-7	CASSKEAREGYEQYF	TGTGCCAGCAGCAAAGAGGCGAGGGAGGGCTACGAGCAGTACTTC
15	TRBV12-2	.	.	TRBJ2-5	CASRLAAGGEETQYF	TGTGCAAGTCGCTTAGCAGCGGGAGGTGAGGAGACCCAGTACTTC
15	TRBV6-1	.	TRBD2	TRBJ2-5	CASTGLAGGGETQYF	TGTGCCAGCACTGGACTAGCGGGGGGAGGAGAGACCCAGTACTTC
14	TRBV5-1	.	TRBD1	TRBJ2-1	CASSFGDRGNEQFF	TGCGCCAGCAGCTTCGGGGACAGGGGGAATGAGCAGTTCTTC
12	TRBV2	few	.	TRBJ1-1	CASSRGGAEAFF	TGTGCCAGCAGTCGGGGTGGTGCTGAAGCTTTCTTT
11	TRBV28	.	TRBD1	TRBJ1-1	CASSFRGAWFF	TGTGCCAGCAGTTTCAGGGGGGCTTGGTTCTTT